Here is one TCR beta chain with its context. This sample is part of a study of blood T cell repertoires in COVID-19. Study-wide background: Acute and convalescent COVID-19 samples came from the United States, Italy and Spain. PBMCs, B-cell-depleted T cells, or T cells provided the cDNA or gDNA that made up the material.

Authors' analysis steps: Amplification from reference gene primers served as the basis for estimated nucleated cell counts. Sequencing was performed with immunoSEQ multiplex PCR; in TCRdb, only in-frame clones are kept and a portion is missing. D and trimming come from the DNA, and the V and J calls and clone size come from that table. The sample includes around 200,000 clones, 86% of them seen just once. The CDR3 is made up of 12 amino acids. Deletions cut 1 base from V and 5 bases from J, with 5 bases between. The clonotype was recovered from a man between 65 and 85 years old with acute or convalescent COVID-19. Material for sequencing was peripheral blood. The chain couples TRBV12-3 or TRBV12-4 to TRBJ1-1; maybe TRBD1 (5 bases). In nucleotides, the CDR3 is TGTGCCAGCAGTTTAGAGGGGACTGAAGCTTTCTTT. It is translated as CASSLEGTEAFF.